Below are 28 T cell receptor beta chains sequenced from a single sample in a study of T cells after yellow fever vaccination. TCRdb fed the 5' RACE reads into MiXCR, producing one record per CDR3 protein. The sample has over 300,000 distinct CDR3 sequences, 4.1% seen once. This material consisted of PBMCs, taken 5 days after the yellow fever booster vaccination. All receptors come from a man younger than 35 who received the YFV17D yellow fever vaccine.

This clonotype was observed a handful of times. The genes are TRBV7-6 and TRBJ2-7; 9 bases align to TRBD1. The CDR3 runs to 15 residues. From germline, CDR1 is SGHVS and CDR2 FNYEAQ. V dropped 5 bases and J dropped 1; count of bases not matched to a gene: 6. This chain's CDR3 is CASSQDRGPSYEQYV. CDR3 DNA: TGTGCCAGCAGCCAGGACAGGGGACCGTCCTACGAGCAGTACGTC.

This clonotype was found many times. The CDR3 spells CASSFPGGNEQFF. The CDR3 coding sequence is TGCGCCAGCAGCTTCCCAGGGGGCAATGAGCAGTTCTTC. The chain has TRBV5-1 and TRBJ2-1, with 7 bases matching TRBD1. Germline-derived CDR1 and CDR2 are SGHRS and YFSETQ. V lost 2 bases, J lost 6 bases, and 2 bases stayed unmatched. The CDR3 totals 13 residues. Combining the CDR3 with reference TRBV5-1 and TRBJ2-1 gives the whole variable domain KAGVTQTPRYLIKTRGQQVTLSCSPISGHRSVSWYQQTPGQGLQFLFEYFSETQRNKGNFPGRFSGRQFSNSRSEMNVSTLELGDSALYLCASSFPGGNEQFFGPGTRLTVL.

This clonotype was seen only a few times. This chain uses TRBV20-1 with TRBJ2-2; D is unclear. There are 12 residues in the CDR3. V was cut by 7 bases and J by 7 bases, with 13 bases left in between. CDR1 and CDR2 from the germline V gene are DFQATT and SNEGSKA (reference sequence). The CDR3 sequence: CSVKKANGELFF. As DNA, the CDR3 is TGCAGTGTCAAGAAGGCGAACGGGGAGCTGTTTTTT.

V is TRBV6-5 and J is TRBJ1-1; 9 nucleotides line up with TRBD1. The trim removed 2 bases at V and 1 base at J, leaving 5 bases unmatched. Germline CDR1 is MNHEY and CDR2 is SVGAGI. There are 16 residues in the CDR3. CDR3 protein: CASSYLGQGKNTEAFF. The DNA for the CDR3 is TGTGCCAGCAGTTACCTTGGACAGGGGAAGAACACTGAAGCTTTCTTT.

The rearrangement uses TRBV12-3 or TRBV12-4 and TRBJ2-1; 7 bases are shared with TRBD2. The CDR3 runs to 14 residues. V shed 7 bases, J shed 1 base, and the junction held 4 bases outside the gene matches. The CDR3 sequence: CASTPSGSYNEQFF. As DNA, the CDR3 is TGTGCCAGCACACCTAGCGGATCCTACAATGAGCAGTTCTTC.

CDR3 residues: CASSPGVSYNSPLHF. DNA of the CDR3: TGTGCCAGCAGCCCAGGGGTGTCCTATAATTCACCCCTCCACTTT. V and J are TRBV7-9 and TRBJ1-6; TRBD1 might be the D (6 bases). Trimming shortened V by 5 bases and J by 1 base, and 9 bases separated the two germline ends. The CDR3 totals 15 residues. CDR1 is SEHNR and CDR2 is FQNEAQ in the germline V gene (reference sequence).

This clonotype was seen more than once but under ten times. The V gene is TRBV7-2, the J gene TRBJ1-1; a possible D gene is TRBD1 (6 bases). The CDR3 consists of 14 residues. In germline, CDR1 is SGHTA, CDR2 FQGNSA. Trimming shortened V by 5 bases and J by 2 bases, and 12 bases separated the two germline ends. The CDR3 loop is CASSQMTGNTEAFF. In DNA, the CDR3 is TGTGCCAGCAGCCAAATGACAGGAAACACTGAAGCTTTCTTT.

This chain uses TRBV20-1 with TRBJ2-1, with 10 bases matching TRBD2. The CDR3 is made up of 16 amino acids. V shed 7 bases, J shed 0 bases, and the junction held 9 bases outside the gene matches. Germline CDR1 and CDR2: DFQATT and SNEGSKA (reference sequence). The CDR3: CSEVAASGSSYNEQFF. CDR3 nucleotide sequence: TGCAGTGAGGTTGCGGCTAGCGGGAGCTCCTACAATGAGCAGTTCTTC.

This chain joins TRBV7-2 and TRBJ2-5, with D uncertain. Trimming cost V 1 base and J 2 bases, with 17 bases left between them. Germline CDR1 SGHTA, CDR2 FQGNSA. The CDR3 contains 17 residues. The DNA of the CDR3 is TGTGCCAGCAGCTTAGTATGGCGGTATAAAACTCAAGAGACCCAGTACTTC. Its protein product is CASSLVWRYKTQETQYF.

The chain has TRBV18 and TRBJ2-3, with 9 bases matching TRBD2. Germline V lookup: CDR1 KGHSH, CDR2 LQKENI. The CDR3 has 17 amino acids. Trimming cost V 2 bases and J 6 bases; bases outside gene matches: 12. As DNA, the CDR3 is TGTGCCAGCTCACCATCCCTCGGCGGGGGGGCCGTGGATACGCAGTATTTT. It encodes CASSPSLGGGAVDTQYF.

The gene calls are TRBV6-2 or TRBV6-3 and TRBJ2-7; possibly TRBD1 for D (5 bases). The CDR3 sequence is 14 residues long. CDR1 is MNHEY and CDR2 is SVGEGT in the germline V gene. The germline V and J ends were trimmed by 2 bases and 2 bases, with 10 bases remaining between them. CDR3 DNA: TGTGCCAGCAGTTACGAAAGGGGCCCCTACGAGCAGTACGTC. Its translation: CASSYERGPYEQYV.

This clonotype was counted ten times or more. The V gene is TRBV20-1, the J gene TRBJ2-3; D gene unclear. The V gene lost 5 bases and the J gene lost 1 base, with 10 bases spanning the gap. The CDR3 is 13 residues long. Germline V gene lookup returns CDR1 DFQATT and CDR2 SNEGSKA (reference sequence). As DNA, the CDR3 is TGCAGTGCTTTGGGCAGCGGCACAGATACGCAGTATTTT. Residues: CSALGSGTDTQYF.

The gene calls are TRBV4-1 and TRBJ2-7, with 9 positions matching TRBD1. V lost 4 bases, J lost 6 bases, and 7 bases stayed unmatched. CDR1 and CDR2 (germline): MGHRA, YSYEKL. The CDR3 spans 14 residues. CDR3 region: CASSRPGTGSEQYF. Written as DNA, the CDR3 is TGCGCCAGCAGCCGTCCCGGGACAGGGTCCGAGCAGTACTTC.

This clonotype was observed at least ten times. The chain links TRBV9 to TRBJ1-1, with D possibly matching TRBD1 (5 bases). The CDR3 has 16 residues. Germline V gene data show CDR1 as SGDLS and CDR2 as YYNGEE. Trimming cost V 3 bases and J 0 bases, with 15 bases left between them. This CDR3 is CASSGGGLAMNTEAFF. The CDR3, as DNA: TGTGCCAGCAGCGGTGGGGGTCTGGCCATGAACACTGAAGCTTTCTTT. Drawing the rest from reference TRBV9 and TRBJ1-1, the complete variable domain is DSGVTQTPKHLITATGQRVTLRCSPRSGDLSVYWYQQSLDQGLQFLIQYYNGEERAKGNILERFSAQQFPDLHSELNLSSLELGDSALYFCASSGGGLAMNTEAFFGQGTRLTVV.

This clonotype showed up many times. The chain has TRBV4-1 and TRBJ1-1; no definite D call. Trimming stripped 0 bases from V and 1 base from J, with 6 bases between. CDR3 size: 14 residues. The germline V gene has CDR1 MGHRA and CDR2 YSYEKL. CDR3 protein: CASSQDWGNTEAFF. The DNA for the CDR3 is TGCGCCAGCAGCCAAGATTGGGGGAACACTGAAGCTTTCTTT.

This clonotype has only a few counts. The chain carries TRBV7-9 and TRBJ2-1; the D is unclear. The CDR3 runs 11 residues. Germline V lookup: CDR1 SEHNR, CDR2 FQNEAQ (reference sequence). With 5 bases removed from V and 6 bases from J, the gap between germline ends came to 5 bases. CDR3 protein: CASSQSNEQFF. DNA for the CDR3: TGTGCCAGCAGCCAAAGCAATGAGCAGTTCTTC.

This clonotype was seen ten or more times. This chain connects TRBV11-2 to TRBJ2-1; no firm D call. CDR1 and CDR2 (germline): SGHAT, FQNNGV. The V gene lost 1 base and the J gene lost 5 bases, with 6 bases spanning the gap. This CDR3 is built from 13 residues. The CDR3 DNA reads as TGTGCCAGCAGCTTAGTTGGCAACAATGAGCAGTTCTTC. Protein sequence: CASSLVGNNEQFF. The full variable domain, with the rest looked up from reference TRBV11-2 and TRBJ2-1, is EAGVAQSPRYKIIEKRQSVAFWCNPISGHATLYWYQQILGQGPKLLIQFQNNGVVDDSQLPKDRFSAERLKGVDSTLKIQPAKLEDSAVYLCASSLVGNNEQFFGPGTRLTVL.

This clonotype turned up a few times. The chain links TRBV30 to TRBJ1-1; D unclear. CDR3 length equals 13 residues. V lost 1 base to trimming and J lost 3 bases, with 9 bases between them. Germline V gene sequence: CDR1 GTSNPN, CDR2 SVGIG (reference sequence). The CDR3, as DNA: TGTGCCTGGAGTGACGAGGAGCACACTGAAGCTTTCTTT. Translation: CAWSDEEHTEAFF.

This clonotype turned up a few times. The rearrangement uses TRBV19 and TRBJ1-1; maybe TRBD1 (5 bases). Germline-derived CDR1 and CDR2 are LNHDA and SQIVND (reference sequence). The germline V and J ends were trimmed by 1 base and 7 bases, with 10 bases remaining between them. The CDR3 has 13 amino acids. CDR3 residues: CASSIGWGDEAFF. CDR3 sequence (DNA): TGTGCCAGTAGTATAGGGTGGGGCGATGAAGCTTTCTTT.

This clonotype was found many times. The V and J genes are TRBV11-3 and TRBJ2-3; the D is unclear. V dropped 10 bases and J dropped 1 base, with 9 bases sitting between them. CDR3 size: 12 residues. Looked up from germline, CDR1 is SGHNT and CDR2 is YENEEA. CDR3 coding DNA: TGTGCCATCCTTAACCGCACAGATACGCAGTATTTT. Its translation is CAILNRTDTQYF.

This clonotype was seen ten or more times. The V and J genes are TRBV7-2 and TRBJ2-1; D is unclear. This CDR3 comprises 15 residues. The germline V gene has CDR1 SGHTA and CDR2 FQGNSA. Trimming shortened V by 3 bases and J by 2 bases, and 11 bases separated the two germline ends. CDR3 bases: TGTGCCAGCAGCTTTCATAGCCCCACCTACAATGAGCAGTTCTTC. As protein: CASSFHSPTYNEQFF.

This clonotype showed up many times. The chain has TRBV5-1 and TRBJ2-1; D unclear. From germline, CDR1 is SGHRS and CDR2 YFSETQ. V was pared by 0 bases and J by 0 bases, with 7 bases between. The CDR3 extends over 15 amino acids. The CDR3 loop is CASSLGAVSYNEQFF. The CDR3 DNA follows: TGCGCCAGCAGCTTGGGTGCTGTCTCCTACAATGAGCAGTTCTTC.

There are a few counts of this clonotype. The CDR3 coding sequence is TGCAGTGCTAGCGGCAGGAACACAGATACGCAGTATTTT. Protein sequence: CSASGRNTDTQYF. The chain combines TRBV20-1 with TRBJ2-3; D call uncertain. Trimming removed 3 bases from V and 2 bases from J, with 9 bases in between. From germline, CDR1 is DFQATT and CDR2 SNEGSKA (reference sequence). The length of the CDR3 is 13 residues.

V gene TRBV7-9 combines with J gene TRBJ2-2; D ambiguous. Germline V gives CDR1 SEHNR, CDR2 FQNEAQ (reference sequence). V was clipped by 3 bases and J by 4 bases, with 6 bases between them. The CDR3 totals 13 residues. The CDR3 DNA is TGTGCCAGCAGCTTTTGGGTCACCGGGGAGCTGTTTTTT. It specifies CASSFWVTGELFF.

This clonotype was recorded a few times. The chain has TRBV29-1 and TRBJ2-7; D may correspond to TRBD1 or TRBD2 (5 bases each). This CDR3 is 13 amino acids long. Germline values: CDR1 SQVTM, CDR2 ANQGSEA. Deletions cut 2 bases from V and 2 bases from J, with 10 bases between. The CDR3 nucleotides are TGCAGCGTTGAATCGGGGCGTCCCTACGAGCAGTACTTC. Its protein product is CSVESGRPYEQYF.

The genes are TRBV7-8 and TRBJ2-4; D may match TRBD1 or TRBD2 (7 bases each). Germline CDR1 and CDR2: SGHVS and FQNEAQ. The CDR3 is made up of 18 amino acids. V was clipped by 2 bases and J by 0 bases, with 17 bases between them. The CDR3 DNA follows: TGTGCCAGCAGCTTATGGCCAGGGGGGGGTCTAGCCAAAAACATTCAGTACTTC. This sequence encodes CASSLWPGGGLAKNIQYF.

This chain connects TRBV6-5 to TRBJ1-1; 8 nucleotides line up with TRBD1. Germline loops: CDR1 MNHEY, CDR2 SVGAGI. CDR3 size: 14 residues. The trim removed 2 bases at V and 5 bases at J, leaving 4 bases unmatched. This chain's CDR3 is CASSYEDRGTEAFF. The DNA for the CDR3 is TGTGCCAGCAGTTACGAAGACAGGGGAACTGAAGCTTTCTTT.

The CDR3 loop reads CASSPQWAGAWSYEQYF. CDR3 bases: TGCGCCAGCAGCCCACAATGGGCGGGGGCCTGGTCCTACGAGCAGTACTTC. The chain uses TRBV4-3 and TRBJ2-7, with a weak D call TRBD2 (7 bases). From germline, CDR1 is LGHNA and CDR2 YSLEER. V shed 4 bases and J shed 1 base, with 20 bases lying between them. The CDR3 is 17 residues long.